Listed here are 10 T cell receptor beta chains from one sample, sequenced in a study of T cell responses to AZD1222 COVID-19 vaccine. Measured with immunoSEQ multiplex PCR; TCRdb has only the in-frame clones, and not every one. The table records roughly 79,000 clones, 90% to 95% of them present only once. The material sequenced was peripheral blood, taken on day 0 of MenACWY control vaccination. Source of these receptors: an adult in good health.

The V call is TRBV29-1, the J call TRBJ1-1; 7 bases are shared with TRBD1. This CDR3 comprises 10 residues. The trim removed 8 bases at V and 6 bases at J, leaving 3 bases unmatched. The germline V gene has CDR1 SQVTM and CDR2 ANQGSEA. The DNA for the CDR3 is TGCAGCTACGGGACAGCTGAAGCTTTCTTT. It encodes CSYGTAEAFF.

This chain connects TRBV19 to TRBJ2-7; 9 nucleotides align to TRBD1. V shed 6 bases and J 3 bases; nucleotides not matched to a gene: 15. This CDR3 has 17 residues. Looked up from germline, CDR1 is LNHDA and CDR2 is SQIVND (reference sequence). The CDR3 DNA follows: TGTGCCAGTAGCCCCACCAGAAATACGGGACAGGGCTACGAGCAGTACTTC. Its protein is CASSPTRNTGQGYEQYF.

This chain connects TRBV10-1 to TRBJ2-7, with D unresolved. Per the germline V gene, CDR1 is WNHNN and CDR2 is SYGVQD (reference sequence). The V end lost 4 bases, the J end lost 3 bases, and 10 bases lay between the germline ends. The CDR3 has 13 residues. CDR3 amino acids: CASSAGANYEQYF. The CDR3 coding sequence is TGCGCCAGCAGTGCGGGCGCAAACTACGAGCAGTACTTC.

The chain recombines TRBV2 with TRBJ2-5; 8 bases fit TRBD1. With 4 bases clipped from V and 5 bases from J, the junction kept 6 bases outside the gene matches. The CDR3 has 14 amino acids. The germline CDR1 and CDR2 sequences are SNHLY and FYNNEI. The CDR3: CASSVTGVVETQYF. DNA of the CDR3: TGTGCCAGCAGTGTGACAGGGGTCGTGGAGACCCAGTACTTC.

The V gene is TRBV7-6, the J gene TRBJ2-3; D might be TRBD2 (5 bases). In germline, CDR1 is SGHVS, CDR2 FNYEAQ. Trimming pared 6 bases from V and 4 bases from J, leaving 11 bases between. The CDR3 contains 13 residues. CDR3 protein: CASSRGEPDTQYF. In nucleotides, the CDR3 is TGTGCCAGCAGTCGGGGAGAACCAGATACGCAGTATTTT.

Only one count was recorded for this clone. The CDR3 nucleotides read TGTGCCAGCAGCGCACTAGCAGTTGGGGGAGAGACCCAGTACTTC. Its protein is CASSALAVGGETQYF. V gene TRBV3-1 (or the pseudogene TRBV3-2) combines with J gene TRBJ2-5, with a possible D match to TRBD2 (6 bases). The V end was cut by 5 bases, the J end by 4 bases, with 17 bases between. This CDR3 contains 15 residues. Looked up from germline, CDR1 is LGHDT and CDR2 is YNNKEL (reference sequence).

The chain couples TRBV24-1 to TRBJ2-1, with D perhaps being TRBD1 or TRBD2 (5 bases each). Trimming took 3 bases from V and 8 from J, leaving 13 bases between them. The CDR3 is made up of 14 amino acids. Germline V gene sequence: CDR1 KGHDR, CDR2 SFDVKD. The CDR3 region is CATSDGTRRDEQFF. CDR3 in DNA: TGTGCCACCAGTGATGGGACCAGACGGGATGAGCAGTTCTTC.

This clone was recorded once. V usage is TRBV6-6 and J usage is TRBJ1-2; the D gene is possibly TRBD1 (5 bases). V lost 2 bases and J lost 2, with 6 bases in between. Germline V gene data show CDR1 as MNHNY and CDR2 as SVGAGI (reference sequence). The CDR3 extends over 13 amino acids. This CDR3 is CASSYGHNYGYTF. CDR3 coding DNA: TGTGCCAGCAGTTACGGACACAACTATGGCTACACCTTC.

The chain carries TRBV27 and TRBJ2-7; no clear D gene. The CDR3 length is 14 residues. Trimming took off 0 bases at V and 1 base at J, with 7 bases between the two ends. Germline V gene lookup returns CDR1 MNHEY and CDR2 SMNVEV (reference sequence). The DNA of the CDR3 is TGTGCCAGCAGTTTATCGAGGACGTCCTACGAGCAGTACTTC. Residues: CASSLSRTSYEQYF.

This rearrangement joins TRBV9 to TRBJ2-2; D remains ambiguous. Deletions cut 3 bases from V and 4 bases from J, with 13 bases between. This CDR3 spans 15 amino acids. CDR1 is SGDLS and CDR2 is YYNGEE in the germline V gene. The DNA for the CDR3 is TGTGCCAGCAGCGATGAACATTGGAGCACCGGGGAGCTGTTTTTT. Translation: CASSDEHWSTGELFF. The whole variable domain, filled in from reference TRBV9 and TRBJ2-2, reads DSGVTQTPKHLITATGQRVTLRCSPRSGDLSVYWYQQSLDQGLQFLIQYYNGEERAKGNILERFSAQQFPDLHSELNLSSLELGDSALYFCASSDEHWSTGELFFGEGSRLTVL.